This T cell receptor (beta chain) comes out of a study of cytomegalovirus exposure and HLA in healthy donors. This CDR3 spans 17 amino acids. PCR involved 60 Vbeta and 13 Jbeta primers. TCRdb keeps only in-frame clones here, not all; method: immunoSEQ multiplex PCR. The sample has approximately 150,000 clones, around 66% seen once. This chain connects TRBV21-1 to TRBJ2-3; no DNA check was done on the table's D call, TRBD2. TRBV21-1 is designated a pseudogene. This TCR was recovered from a woman between 25 and 40 years old in good health and CMV-seropositive. Material: PBMCs. As DNA, the CDR3 is TGTGCCAGCAGCGCGCAGACCGGGGTGCGGGGTTTTGATACGCAGTATTTT. It translates to CASSAQTGVRGFDTQYF.